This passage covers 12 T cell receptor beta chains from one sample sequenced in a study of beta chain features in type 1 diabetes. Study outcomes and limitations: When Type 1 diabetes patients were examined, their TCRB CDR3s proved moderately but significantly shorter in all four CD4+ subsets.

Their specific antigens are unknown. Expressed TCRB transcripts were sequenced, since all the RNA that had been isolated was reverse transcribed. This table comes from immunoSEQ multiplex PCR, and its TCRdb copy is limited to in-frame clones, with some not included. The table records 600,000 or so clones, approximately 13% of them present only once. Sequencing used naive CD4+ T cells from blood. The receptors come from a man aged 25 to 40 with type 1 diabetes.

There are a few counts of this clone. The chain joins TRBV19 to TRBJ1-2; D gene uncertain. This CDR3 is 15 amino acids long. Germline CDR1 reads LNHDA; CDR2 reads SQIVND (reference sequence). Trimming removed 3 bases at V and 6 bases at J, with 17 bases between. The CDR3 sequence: CASSISSRILHGYTF. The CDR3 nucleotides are TGTGCCAGTAGTATTTCATCCAGGATTCTGCATGGCTACACCTTC.

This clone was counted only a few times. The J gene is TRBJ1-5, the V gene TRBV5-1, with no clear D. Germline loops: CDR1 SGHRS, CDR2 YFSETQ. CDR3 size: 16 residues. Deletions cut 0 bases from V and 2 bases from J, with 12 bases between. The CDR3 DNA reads TGCGCCAGCAGCTTGGATGGCCCGGGAGGCAATCAGCCCCAGCATTTT. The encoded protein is CASSLDGPGGNQPQHF.

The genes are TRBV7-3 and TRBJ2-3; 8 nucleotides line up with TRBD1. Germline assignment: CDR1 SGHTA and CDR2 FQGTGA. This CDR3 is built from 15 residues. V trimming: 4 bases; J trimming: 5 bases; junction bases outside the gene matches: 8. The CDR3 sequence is CASSSSDRDGDTQYF. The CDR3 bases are TGTGCCAGCAGCTCGTCGGACAGGGATGGAGATACGCAGTATTTT.

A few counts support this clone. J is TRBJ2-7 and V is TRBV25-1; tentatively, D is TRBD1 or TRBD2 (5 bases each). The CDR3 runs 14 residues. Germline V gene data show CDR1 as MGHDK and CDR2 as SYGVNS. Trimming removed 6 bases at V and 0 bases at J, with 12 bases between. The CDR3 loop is CASRRGDGSYEQYF. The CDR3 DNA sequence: TGTGCCAGCAGGAGGGGAGACGGCTCCTACGAGCAGTACTTC.

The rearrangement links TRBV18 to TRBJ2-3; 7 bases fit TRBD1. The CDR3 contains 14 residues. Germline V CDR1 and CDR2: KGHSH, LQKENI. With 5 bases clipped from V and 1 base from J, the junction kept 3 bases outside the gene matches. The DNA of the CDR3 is TGTGCCAGCTCAAAAGGACAGGGCACAGATACGCAGTATTTT. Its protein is CASSKGQGTDTQYF.

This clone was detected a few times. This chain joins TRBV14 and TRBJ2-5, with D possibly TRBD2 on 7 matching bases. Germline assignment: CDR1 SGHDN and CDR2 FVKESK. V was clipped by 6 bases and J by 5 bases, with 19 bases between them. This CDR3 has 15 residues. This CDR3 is CASRMGGQSWETQYF. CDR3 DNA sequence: TGTGCCAGCAGGATGGGGGGGCAATCATGGGAGACCCAGTACTTC. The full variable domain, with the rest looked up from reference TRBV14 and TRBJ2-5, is EAGVTQFPSHSVIEKGQTVTLRCDPISGHDNLYWYRRVMGKEIKFLLHFVKESKQDESGMPNNRFLAERTGGTYSTLKVQPAELEDSGVYFCASRMGGQSWETQYFGPGTRLLVL.

The CDR3 DNA follows: TGTGCCATCAGTGAGTCCCGCAGGGGGCAAAATAGCAATCAGCCCCAGCATTTT. Amino acid sequence: CAISESRRGQNSNQPQHF. The gene calls are TRBV10-3 and TRBJ1-5; the match to TRBD1 covers 8 bases. V dropped 0 bases and J dropped 0; count of bases not matched to a gene: 7. This CDR3 is built from 18 residues. Germline loops: CDR1 ENHRY, CDR2 SYGVKD.

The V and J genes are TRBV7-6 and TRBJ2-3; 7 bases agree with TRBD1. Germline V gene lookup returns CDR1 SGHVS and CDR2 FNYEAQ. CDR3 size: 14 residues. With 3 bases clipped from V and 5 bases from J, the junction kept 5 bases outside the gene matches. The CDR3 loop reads CASSFTGARDTQYF. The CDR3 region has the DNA TGTGCCAGCAGCTTCACAGGGGCCAGAGATACGCAGTATTTT.

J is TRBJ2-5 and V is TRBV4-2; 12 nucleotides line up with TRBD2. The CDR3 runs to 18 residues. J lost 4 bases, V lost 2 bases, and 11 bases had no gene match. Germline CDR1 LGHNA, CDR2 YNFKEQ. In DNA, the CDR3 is TGTGCCAGCAGCCAAAGCGTGGCTAGCGGGGGGGCAGGAGAGACCCAGTACTTC. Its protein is CASSQSVASGGAGETQYF.

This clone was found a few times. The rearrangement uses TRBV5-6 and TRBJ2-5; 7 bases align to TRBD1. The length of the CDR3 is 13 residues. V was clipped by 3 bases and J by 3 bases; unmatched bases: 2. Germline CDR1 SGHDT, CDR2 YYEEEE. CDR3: CASSSGTEETQYF. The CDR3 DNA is TGTGCCAGCAGCTCCGGGACAGAAGAGACCCAGTACTTC.

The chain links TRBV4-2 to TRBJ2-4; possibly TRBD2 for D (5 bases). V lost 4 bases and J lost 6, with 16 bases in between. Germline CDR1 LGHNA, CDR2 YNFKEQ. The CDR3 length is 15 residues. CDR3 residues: CASSPPEGVGNIQYF. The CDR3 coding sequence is TGTGCCAGCAGCCCCCCAGAGGGAGTCGGAAACATTCAGTACTTC.

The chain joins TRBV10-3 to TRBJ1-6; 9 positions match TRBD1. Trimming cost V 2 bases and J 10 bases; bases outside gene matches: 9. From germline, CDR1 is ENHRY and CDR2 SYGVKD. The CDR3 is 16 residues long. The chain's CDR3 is CAISEPSRDRESPLHF. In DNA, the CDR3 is TGTGCCATCAGTGAGCCGTCCCGGGACAGGGAATCACCCCTCCACTTT.